What follows are 10 T cell receptor beta chains derived from one specimen sequenced in a study of monozygotic twins with inflammatory bowel disease. TCRdb derives one entry per CDR3 protein from the 5' RACE reads, leaving out DNA. Listed are around 40,000 distinct CDR3 sequences; approximately 5.8% falls within the top ten. Sequencing was performed on blood. These receptors were obtained from a human donor with ulcerative colitis or Crohn's disease, or a healthy co-twin of an affected twin (not recorded which).

The V and J genes are TRBV19 and TRBJ2-3; the TCRdb call, TRBD1, lacks DNA for checking. The CDR3 runs 17 residues. The germline V gene has CDR1 LNHDA and CDR2 SQIVND (reference sequence). The CDR3 loop is CASSWRGGTGKTDTQYF.

The rearrangement uses TRBV7-6 and TRBJ2-7; with no DNA, the TCRdb D assignment of TRBD2 cannot be verified. CDR1 is SGHVS and CDR2 is FNYEAQ in the germline V gene. The CDR3 extends over 17 amino acids. The CDR3 is CASSLAEGLAGFRGQYF.

The chain has TRBV9 and TRBJ1-3; TCRdb proposes TRBD1, but this gene call is untestable without DNA. This CDR3 has 16 amino acids. Germline CDR1 and CDR2: SGDLS and YYNGEE. CDR3: CASSSGRGTGRNTIYF.

The CDR3 protein is CASSIGTGAYEQYF. The chain uses TRBV5-1 and TRBJ2-7; TCRdb's assignment of TRBD1 cannot be checked, as there is no DNA. CDR1 and CDR2 (germline): SGHRS, YFSETQ. The CDR3 runs to 14 residues.

The chain uses TRBV5-1 and TRBJ1-1. The CDR3 runs 13 residues. Looked up from germline, CDR1 is SGHRS and CDR2 is YFSETQ. The CDR3 sequence is CASSQTQNTEAFF.

The chain combines TRBV18 with TRBJ2-1; absent DNA, TCRdb's TRBD1 call cannot be checked. Germline V gene data show CDR1 as KGHSH and CDR2 as LQKENI. The CDR3 totals 16 residues. The CDR3 sequence is CASSPDHRGIYNEQFF.

The V and J genes are TRBV6-4 and TRBJ1-5; without DNA, the TCRdb call of TRBD1 cannot be checked. CDR3 size: 16 residues. CDR1 and CDR2 (germline): MRHNA, SNTAGT. Here the CDR3 reads CASSDSIYLRGQPQHF.

V is TRBV12-5 and J is TRBJ1-1; TCRdb reports TRBD1, a call that lacks DNA to check it against. The CDR3 runs to 14 residues. Germline CDR1 reads LGHNT; CDR2 reads FRNRAP. CDR3 sequence: CASLTPTLGTEAFF.

The V call is TRBV20-1, the J call TRBJ1-3; with no DNA, the TCRdb D assignment of TRBD1 cannot be verified. This CDR3 has 16 residues. Per germline, CDR1 DFQATT and CDR2 SNEGSKA (reference sequence). This CDR3 reads CSATRTDVYSGNTIYF.

The chain is built from TRBV6-2 or TRBV6-3 and TRBJ2-1; the D gene TCRdb calls, TRBD2, cannot be checked with no DNA. The CDR3 runs to 16 residues. Germline V gene data show CDR1 as MNHEY and CDR2 as SVGEGT. Here the CDR3 reads CASQSMRDSPYNEQFF.